These T cell receptor beta chains were read from a single sample in a study of T-cell reconstitution after alpha-beta-depleted transplantation in children. From the PCR reads, TCRdb called clonotypes with MiXCR, one entry per CDR3 protein. The sample carries about 640,000 distinct CDR3 sequences, roughly 17% recorded once. The material was PBMCs from the stem cell graft donor, obtained from the stem cell graft. These receptors were taken from a human donor who donated a stem cell graft to a child with acute myeloid leukemia. Both conserved end residues are part of each CDR3. The order of the fields is J gene, clone size, D gene, V gene, CDR3 protein, CDR3 DNA. D genes are given only for firm matches. Expanded clones are given a class, and other clones once, few, many or no size at all.

TRBJ2-5,few,-,TRBV20-1,CSAPLEVQETQYF,TGCAGTGCCCCCTTGGAGGTCCAAGAGACCCAGTACTTC
TRBJ2-1,many,-,TRBV5-5,CASSLPLLDEQFF,TGTGCCAGCAGCTTGCCCCTTTTAGATGAGCAGTTCTTC
TRBJ1-1,-,-,TRBV30,CAWRYSPNTEAFF,TGTGCCTGGAGGTATTCTCCGAACACTGAAGCTTTCTTT
TRBJ2-2,few,-,TRBV7-2,CASSGRMTGELFF,TGTGCCAGCAGCGGACGGATGACCGGGGAGCTGTTTTTT
TRBJ2-1,many,-,TRBV29-1,CSGWEHGGDNEQFF,TGCAGCGGTTGGGAGCACGGGGGTGACAATGAGCAGTTCTTC
TRBJ2-5,many,TRBD1,TRBV20-1,CSAPLGQGKETQYF,TGCAGTGCTCCGCTGGGACAGGGGAAAGAGACCCAGTACTTC
TRBJ2-7,many,-,TRBV20-1,CSARASYYEQYF,TGCAGTGCTAGAGCATCGTACTACGAGCAGTACTTC
TRBJ1-2,many,-,TRBV20-1,CSASFQGGYGYTF,TGCAGTGCTAGCTTCCAAGGAGGCTATGGCTACACCTTC
TRBJ1-1,few,-,TRBV15,CATSRVGTTEAFF,TGTGCCACCAGCAGAGTGGGGACCACTGAAGCTTTCTTT
TRBJ2-4,many,-,TRBV20-1,CSARGIFGSIQYF,TGCAGTGCTAGAGGCATATTCGGGAGCATTCAGTACTTC
TRBJ2-2,few,-,TRBV7-2,CASSLESYTGELFF,TGTGCCAGCAGCTTAGAGAGTTACACCGGGGAGCTGTTTTTT
TRBJ1-1,-,TRBD1,TRBV5-1,CASSLVVGGKTMNTEAFF,TGCGCCAGCAGCTTGGTGGTAGGGGGCAAAACCATGAACACTGAAGCTTTCTTT
TRBJ1-2,few,-,TRBV20-1,CSASLAANYGYTF,TGCAGTGCTAGTCTGGCCGCTAACTATGGCTACACCTTC
TRBJ1-5,few,-,TRBV5-5,CASSFRDTRGYQPQHF,TGTGCCAGCAGCTTTAGGGACACTAGGGGTTATCAGCCCCAGCATTTT
TRBJ1-2,many,TRBD1,TRBV20-1,CSARTGTGGETF,TGCAGTGCTAGAACCGGGACAGGGGGCGAGACCTTC
TRBJ2-7,-,TRBD1,TRBV4-3,CASSQPGQGSYEQYF,TGCGCCAGCAGCCAACCGGGACAGGGATCCTACGAGCAGTACTTC
TRBJ1-4,-,TRBD1,TRBV27,CASSSTGTGTNEKLFF,TGTGCCAGCAGTTCAACCGGGACAGGGACGAATGAAAAACTGTTTTTT
TRBJ1-2,many,-,TRBV20-1,CSARDDSTRMTNYGYTF,TGCAGTGCTAGAGATGACAGCACAAGGATGACTAACTATGGCTACACCTTC
TRBJ2-5,many,TRBD2,TRBV27,CASSMMASGVETQYF,TGTGCCAGCAGTATGATGGCTAGCGGGGTCGAGACCCAGTACTTC
TRBJ1-5,many,-,TRBV12-3/TRBV12-4,CASSLSGAGQPQHF,TGTGCCAGCAGTCTCTCAGGGGCAGGTCAGCCCCAGCATTTT
TRBJ2-2,few,-,TRBV20-1,CSGLPGTGELFF,TGCAGCGGTCTGCCTGGCACCGGGGAGCTGTTTTTT
TRBJ1-2,many,TRBD1,TRBV20-1,CSLGQGASSYGYTF,TGCAGTCTCGGACAGGGCGCTTCGAGTTATGGCTACACCTTC
TRBJ2-2,-,-,TRBV6-1,CASRPLGQILNTGELFF,TGTGCCAGCAGACCCCTTGGACAGATACTGAACACCGGGGAGCTGTTTTTT
TRBJ2-7,-,TRBD2,TRBV4-1,CASSQELAGVSSYEQYF,TGCGCCAGCAGCCAAGAGTTAGCGGGGGTGAGCTCCTACGAGCAGTACTTC
TRBJ2-5,many,TRBD2,TRBV20-1,CSASGNQETQYF,TGCAGTGCCAGCGGGAACCAAGAGACCCAGTACTTC
TRBJ1-1,-,-,TRBV11-2,CASIQFRGGEAFF,TGTGCCAGCATCCAATTCAGGGGCGGCGAAGCTTTCTTT
TRBJ1-5,many,-,TRBV15,CATSRGEGQPQHF,TGTGCCACCAGCAGAGGTGAGGGACAGCCCCAGCATTTT
TRBJ1-2,-,-,TRBV6-2/TRBV6-3,CASSLMIGYGYTF,TGTGCCAGCAGTCTTATGATCGGCTATGGCTACACCTTC
TRBJ1-5,many,-,TRBV12-3/TRBV12-4,CASTLEAYQPQHF,TGTGCCAGCACCCTGGAGGCGTATCAGCCCCAGCATTTT
TRBJ1-1,few,TRBD1,TRBV28,CASNSGTGGAVRTEAFF,TGTGCCAGCAACTCCGGGACAGGGGGCGCCGTTCGGACTGAAGCTTTCTTT
TRBJ1-6,few,-,TRBV30,CAWSDGSPLHF,TGTGCCTGGAGTGATGGTTCACCCCTCCACTTT
TRBJ2-1,many,-,TRBV24-1,CATSRADSLNYNEQFF,TGTGCCACCAGTCGCGCCGACAGCCTCAACTACAATGAGCAGTTCTTC
TRBJ1-3,few,-,TRBV13,CASTGAGNTIYF,TGTGCCAGCACGGGTGCTGGAAACACCATATATTTT
TRBJ2-2,many,-,TRBV20-1,CSARQGLGGELFF,TGCAGTGCTAGACAGGGGTTGGGCGGGGAGCTGTTTTTT
TRBJ1-1,-,-,TRBV7-6,CASSPLQGEAFF,TGTGCCAGCAGCCCCCTACAGGGAGAAGCTTTCTTT
TRBJ1-5,-,-,TRBV18,CASSPMGLQPQHF,TGTGCCAGCTCACCAATGGGGCTACAGCCCCAGCATTTT
TRBJ2-1,few,TRBD2,TRBV28,CASRPLAGGPGDDEQFF,TGTGCCAGCAGACCTCTAGCGGGGGGGCCAGGAGACGATGAGCAGTTCTTC
TRBJ2-7,-,-,TRBV11-2,CASSFGTGGQYF,TGTGCCAGCAGCTTCGGGACCGGCGGGCAGTACTTC
TRBJ2-1,many,-,TRBV15,CAAGSYNEQFF,TGTGCCGCGGGAAGCTACAATGAGCAGTTCTTC
TRBJ2-3,many,TRBD2,TRBV6-4,CASSASGGAADTQYF,TGTGCCAGCAGTGCTAGCGGGGGGGCCGCAGATACGCAGTATTTT
TRBJ1-5,few,-,TRBV3-1,CASSQDTGDQPQHF,TGTGCCAGCAGCCAAGATACAGGCGATCAGCCCCAGCATTTT
TRBJ2-1,many,TRBD1,TRBV6-1,CASKTPGQGNNEQFF,TGTGCCAGCAAAACCCCGGGACAGGGCAACAATGAGCAGTTCTTC
TRBJ2-3,many,TRBD1,TRBV7-9,CASSPRDRLYTDTQYF,TGTGCCAGCAGCCCCAGGGACAGACTATACACAGATACGCAGTATTTT
TRBJ2-1,many,-,TRBV5-6,CASSLGREQFF,TGTGCCAGCAGCTTGGGAAGGGAGCAGTTCTTC
TRBJ2-5,many,-,TRBV20-1,CSARGGLNGGTETQYF,TGCAGTGCTAGAGGCGGCTTAAACGGGGGTACAGAGACCCAGTACTTC
TRBJ1-2,many,-,TRBV29-1,CSAATSLDGYTF,TGCAGCGCCGCCACATCTTTGGATGGCTACACCTTC
TRBJ1-5,-,TRBD1,TRBV5-1,CASSPEGTGGLQPQHF,TGCGCCAGCAGCCCGGAGGGGACAGGGGGCTTGCAGCCCCAGCATTTT
TRBJ1-6,-,-,TRBV7-6,CASTEDSLNSPLHF,TGTGCCAGCACCGAAGACAGCCTCAATTCACCCCTCCACTTT
TRBJ2-1,many,TRBD1,TRBV20-1,CSASRDRGPTYNEQFF,TGCAGTGCTTCCCGGGACAGGGGGCCGACCTACAATGAGCAGTTCTTC
TRBJ1-6,many,TRBD1,TRBV20-1,CSATTGVGSPLHF,TGCAGTGCTACAACAGGGGTAGGATCACCCCTCCACTTT
TRBJ2-1,-,-,TRBV6-1,CASSGDVSVDEQFF,TGTGCCAGCAGTGGGGACGTTTCGGTCGATGAGCAGTTCTTC
TRBJ1-2,few,-,TRBV5-1,CASRITYGIYGYTF,TGCGCCAGCAGAATAACGTACGGGATTTATGGCTACACCTTC
TRBJ2-1,many,-,TRBV20-1,CSAEARRSSYNEQFF,TGCAGTGCCGAGGCCAGGAGAAGCTCCTACAATGAGCAGTTCTTC
TRBJ2-1,few,TRBD1,TRBV7-2,CASSLVPGQGSEQFF,TGTGCCAGCAGCTTAGTCCCGGGACAGGGAAGTGAGCAGTTCTTC
TRBJ2-1,-,-,TRBV7-2,CASSPHFASWPFF,TGTGCCAGCAGCCCACACTTCGCTAGTTGGCCGTTCTTC
TRBJ2-1,few,-,TRBV12-3/TRBV12-4,CASCGGVQQGSLYNEQFF,TGTGCCAGCTGTGGCGGGGTTCAACAGGGATCCCTCTACAATGAGCAGTTCTTC